The subject of this entry is one T cell receptor beta chain. Different DNA sequences within this sample yield the same CDR3. The data derive from a study of blood T cell repertoires in COVID-19. Overall study context: Sources were T cells, B-cell-depleted T cells, or PBMCs; the material itself was cDNA or gDNA.

The CDR3 is 14 residues long. V was clipped by 3 bases and J by 1 base; unmatched bases: 3. Germline V CDR1 and CDR2: SGHRS, YFSETQ. Generated by immunoSEQ multiplex PCR, the TCRdb table keeps only in-frame clones and is missing some. The data show about 200,000 clones, approximately 90% seen once. The chain carries TRBV5-1 and TRBJ2-5, with 7 nucleotides matching TRBD2. Sequencing input: peripheral blood. The TCR sequence derives from a man over 45 with acute or convalescent COVID-19. The CDR3 DNA reads TGCGCCAGCAGCTCCTCGGGGGGCCAAGAGACCCAGTACTTC. Translated: CASSSSGGQETQYF.